This TCR beta chain was obtained from a study of control samples from healthy donors and cancer patients. Generated by immunoSEQ multiplex PCR, the TCRdb table keeps only in-frame clones and is missing some. Counted here are 110,000 to 150,000 clones, around 94% occurring once; the ten biggest clones make up around 13%. Germline CDR1 LNHDA, CDR2 SQIVND (reference sequence). This CDR3 comprises 16 residues. With V trimmed by 7 bases and J by 3 bases, 11 bases remained unmatched. This receptor was identified in a man aged 35-49 years in good health. Sequenced input: blood. The chain combines TRBV19 with TRBJ2-3; the match to TRBD1 covers 9 bases. The CDR3 is CASTEGDREGTDTQYF. In DNA, the CDR3 is TGTGCCAGTACTGAAGGGGACAGGGAGGGGACAGATACGCAGTATTTT.